Following are 2 T cell receptor beta chains from one sample sequenced in a study of cytomegalovirus exposure and HLA in healthy donors. The PCR was carried out with 60 Vbeta primers and 13 Jbeta primers. Measured with immunoSEQ multiplex PCR; TCRdb has only the in-frame clones, and not every one. The sample has some 140,000 clones; under 80% are singletons. The sequencing input was PBMCs. All receptors derive from a woman in her fifties or sixties in good health and CMV-seropositive.

There are a few counts of this clone. The V call is TRBV4-3, the J call TRBJ2-1; 7 bases agree with TRBD2. V lost 1 base and J lost 7; bases outside the gene matches: 10. Per germline, CDR1 LGHNA and CDR2 YSLEER. This CDR3 spans 16 amino acids. The chain's CDR3 is CASSQGTGGRGNEQFF. DNA for the CDR3: TGCGCCAGCAGCCAAGGTACGGGAGGTCGTGGAAATGAGCAGTTCTTC.

The rearrangement joins TRBV4-2 to TRBJ2-7; 8 nucleotides agree with TRBD1. Per germline, CDR1 LGHNA and CDR2 YNFKEQ. V was clipped by 1 base and J by 4 bases; unmatched bases: 9. This CDR3 contains 16 residues. This CDR3 reads CASSQAGGAKGYEQYF. Written as DNA, the CDR3 is TGTGCCAGCAGCCAAGCAGGGGGCGCGAAGGGATACGAGCAGTACTTC.